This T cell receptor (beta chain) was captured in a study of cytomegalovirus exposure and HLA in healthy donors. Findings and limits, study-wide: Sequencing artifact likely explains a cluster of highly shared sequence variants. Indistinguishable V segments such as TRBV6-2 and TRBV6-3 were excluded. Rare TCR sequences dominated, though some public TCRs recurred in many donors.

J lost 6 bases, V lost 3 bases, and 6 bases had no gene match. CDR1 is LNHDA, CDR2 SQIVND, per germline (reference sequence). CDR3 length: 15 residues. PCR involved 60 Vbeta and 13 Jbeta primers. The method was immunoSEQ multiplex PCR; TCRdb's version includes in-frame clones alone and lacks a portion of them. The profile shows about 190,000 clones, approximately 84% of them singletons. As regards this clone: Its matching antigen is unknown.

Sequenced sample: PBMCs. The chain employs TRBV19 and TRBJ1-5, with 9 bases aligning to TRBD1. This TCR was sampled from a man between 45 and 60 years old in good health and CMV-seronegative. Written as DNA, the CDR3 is TGTGCCAGTAGTATGGGACAGGGTCGACGTCAGCCCCAGCATTTT. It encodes CASSMGQGRRQPQHF.